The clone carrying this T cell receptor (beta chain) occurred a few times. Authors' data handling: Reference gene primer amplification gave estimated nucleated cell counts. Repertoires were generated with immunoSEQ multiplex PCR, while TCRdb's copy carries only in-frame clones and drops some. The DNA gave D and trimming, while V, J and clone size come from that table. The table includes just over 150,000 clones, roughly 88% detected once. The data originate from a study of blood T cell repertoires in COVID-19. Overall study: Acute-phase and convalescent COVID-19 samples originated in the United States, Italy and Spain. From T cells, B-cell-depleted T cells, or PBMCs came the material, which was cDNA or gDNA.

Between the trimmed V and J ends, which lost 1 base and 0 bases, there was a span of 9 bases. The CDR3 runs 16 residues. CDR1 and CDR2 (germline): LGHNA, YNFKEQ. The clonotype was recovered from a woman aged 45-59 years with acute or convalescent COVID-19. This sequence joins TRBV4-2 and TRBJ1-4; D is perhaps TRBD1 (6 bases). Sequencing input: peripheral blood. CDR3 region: CASSQADSPTNEKLFF. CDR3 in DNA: TGTGCCAGCAGCCAAGCGGACAGCCCAACTAATGAAAAACTGTTTTTT.